The subject of this entry is one TCR beta chain. Germline V gene lookup returns CDR1 LNHNV and CDR2 YYDKDF (reference sequence). This CDR3 region has 15 residues. Trimming left V 0 bases short and J 3 bases short, with 9 bases between. Under the authors' procedure: Estimates of nucleated cell counts were drawn from the amplification of reference gene primers. Libraries were prepared by immunoSEQ multiplex PCR; TCRdb keeps only in-frame clonotypes and omits some of them. V and J calls and clone size follow that table, whereas D and trimming were derived from the DNA. The data hold roughly 230,000 clones, with around 83% observed a single time. This sample was included in a study of blood T cell repertoires in COVID-19. The study recruited people aged roughly 18 to 89 years across about two dozen US areas. Cohort placement rested on clinical history that participants reported themselves.

Input material: PBMCs or T cells enriched from blood (not recorded which). The TCR was taken from a woman aged 45-59 years who had been exposed to COVID-19. The chain has TRBV15 and TRBJ1-5; tentative D call: TRBD1 (6 bases). CDR3 bases: TGTGCCACCAGCAGAGACAGACAGGACAATCAGCCCCAGCATTTT. It specifies CATSRDRQDNQPQHF.